This T cell receptor beta chain was captured by sequencing in a study of T cell clonotyping in hematopoietic cell transplantation. Study findings and constraints: Few recipient clonotypes overlapped donors; over 95% were de novo at given depth.

The CDR3 runs 16 residues. Germline lookup yields CDR1 SGHRS and CDR2 YFSETQ. After removal of 0 bases from V and 5 bases from J, the junction contained 7 bases not matched to a gene. For this clone: What it binds is unknown.

Generated by immunoSEQ multiplex PCR, the TCRdb table keeps only in-frame clones and is missing some. The repertoire holds 40,000 to 55,000 clones, with about 95% as singletons. The material sequenced was peripheral blood mononuclear cells. This rearrangement joins TRBV5-1 to TRBJ2-3, with TRBD2 identical over 9 bases. The sequence derives from a woman aged 50 to 65 in good health. Some clones in this sample may be carry-over from other donors' samples. The CDR3 coding sequence is TGCGCCAGCAGCTTGGTACAGCGGGGGGATAAAGATACGCAGTATTTT. Protein product: CASSLVQRGDKDTQYF.